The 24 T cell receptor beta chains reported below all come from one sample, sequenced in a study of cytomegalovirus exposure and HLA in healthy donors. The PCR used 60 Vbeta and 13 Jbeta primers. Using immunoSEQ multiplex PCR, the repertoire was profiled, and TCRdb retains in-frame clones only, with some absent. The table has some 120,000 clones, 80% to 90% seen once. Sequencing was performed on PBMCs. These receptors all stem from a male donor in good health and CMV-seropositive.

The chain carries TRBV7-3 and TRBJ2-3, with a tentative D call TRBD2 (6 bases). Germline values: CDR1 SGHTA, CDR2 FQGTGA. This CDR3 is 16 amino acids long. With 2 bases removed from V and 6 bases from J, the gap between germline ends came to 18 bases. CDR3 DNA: TGTGCCAGCAGCTTACACCCTAGCTCTGCGGGGGATACGCAGTATTTT. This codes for CASSLHPSSAGDTQYF.

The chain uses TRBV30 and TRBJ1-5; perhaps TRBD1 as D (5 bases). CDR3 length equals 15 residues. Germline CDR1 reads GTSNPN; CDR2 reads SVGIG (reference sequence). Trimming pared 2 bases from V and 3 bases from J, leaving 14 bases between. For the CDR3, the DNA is TGTGCCTGGAGTCTGAGGGAGGGGTCCAATCAGCCCCAGCATTTT. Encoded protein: CAWSLREGSNQPQHF.

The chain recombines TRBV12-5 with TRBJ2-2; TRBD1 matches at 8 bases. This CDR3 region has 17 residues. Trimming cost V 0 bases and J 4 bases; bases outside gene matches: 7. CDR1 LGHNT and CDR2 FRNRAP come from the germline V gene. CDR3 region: CASGLVSGTGSTGELFF. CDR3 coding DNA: TGTGCTAGTGGTTTGGTATCGGGGACAGGTTCCACCGGGGAGCTGTTTTTT.

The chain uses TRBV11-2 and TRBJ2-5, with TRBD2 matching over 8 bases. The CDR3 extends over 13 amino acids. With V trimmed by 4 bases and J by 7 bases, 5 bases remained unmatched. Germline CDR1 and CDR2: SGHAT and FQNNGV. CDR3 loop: CASSSGREGTQYF. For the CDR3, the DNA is TGTGCCAGCAGCTCGGGACGGGAGGGGACCCAGTACTTC. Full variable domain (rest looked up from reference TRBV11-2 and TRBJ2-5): EAGVAQSPRYKIIEKRQSVAFWCNPISGHATLYWYQQILGQGPKLLIQFQNNGVVDDSQLPKDRFSAERLKGVDSTLKIQPAKLEDSAVYLCASSSGREGTQYFGPGTRLLVL.

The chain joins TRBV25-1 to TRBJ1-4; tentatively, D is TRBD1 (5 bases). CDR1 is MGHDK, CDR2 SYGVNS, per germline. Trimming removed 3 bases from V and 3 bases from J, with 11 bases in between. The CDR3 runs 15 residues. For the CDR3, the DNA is TGTGCCAGCAGTGATACCAGGGCTTCTAATGAAAAACTGTTTTTT. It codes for CASSDTRASNEKLFF.

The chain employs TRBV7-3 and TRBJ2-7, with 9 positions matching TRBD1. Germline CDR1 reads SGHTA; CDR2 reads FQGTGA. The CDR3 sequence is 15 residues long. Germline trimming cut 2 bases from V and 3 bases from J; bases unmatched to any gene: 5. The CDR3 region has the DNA TGTGCCAGCAGCTTATCAGACAGGGGGAACTACGAGCAGTACTTC. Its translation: CASSLSDRGNYEQYF.

The CDR3 DNA follows: TGTGCCAGCAGCCAAGTGGGAGAGGCAAGGGAGCAGTACTTC. It yields the protein CASSQVGEAREQYF. The chain uses TRBV4-2 and TRBJ2-7, with D perhaps TRBD2 (5 bases). Per the germline V gene, CDR1 is LGHNA and CDR2 is YNFKEQ. Trimming cost V 1 base and J 7 bases, with 14 bases left between them. The CDR3 has 14 amino acids.

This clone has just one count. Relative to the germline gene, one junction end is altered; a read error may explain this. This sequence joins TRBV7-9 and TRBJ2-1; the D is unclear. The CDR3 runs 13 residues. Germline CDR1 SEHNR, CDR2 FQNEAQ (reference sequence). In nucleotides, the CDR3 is TGTTCCAGCAGCGCTCCTTCAGACAATGAGCAGTTCTTC. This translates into CSSSAPSDNEQFF.

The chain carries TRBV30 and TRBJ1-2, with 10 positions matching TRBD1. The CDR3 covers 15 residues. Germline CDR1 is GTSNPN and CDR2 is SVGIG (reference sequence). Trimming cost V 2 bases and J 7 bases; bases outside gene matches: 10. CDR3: CAWSHRDRGRGGYTF. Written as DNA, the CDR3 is TGTGCCTGGAGTCACCGGGACAGGGGAAGAGGTGGCTACACCTTC.

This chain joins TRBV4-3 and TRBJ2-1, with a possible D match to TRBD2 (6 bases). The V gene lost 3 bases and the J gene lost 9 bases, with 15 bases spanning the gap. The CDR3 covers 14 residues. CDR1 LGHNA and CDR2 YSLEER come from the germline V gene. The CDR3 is CASSQGRGYGEQFF. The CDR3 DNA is TGCGCCAGCAGCCAGGGTCGGGGGTACGGTGAGCAGTTCTTC.

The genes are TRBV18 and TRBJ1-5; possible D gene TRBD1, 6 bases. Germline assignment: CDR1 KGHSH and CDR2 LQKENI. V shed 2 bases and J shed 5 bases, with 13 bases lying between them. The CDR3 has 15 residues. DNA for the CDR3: TGTGCCAGCTCACCAGAGACAGGAGGCTATCAGCCCCAGCATTTT. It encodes CASSPETGGYQPQHF.

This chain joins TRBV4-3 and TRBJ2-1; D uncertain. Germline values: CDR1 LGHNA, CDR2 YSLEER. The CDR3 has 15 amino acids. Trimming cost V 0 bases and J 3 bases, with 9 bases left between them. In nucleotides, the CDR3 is TGCGCCAGCAGCCAAGATCTGGGCAGCTACAATGAGCAGTTCTTC. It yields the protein CASSQDLGSYNEQFF.

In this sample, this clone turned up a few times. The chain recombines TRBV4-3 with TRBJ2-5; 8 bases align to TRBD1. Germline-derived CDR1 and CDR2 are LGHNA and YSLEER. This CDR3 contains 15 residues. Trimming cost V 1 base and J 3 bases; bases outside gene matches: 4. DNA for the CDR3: TGCGCCAGCAGCCAAGGACAGGGGAATAAAGAGACCCAGTACTTC. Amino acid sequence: CASSQGQGNKETQYF.

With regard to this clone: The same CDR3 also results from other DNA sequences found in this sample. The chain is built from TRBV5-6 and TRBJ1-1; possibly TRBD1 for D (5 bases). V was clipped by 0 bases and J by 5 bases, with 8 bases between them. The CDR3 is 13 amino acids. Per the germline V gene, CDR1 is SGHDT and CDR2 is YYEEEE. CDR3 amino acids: CASSLDGGTEAFF. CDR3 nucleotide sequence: TGTGCCAGCAGCTTGGACGGGGGAACTGAAGCTTTCTTT.

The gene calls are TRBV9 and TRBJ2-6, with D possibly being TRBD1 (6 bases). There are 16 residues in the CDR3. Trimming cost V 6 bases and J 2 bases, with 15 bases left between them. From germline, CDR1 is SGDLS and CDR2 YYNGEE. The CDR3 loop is CASTTRGGTGANVLTF. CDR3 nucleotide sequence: TGTGCCAGCACCACCAGGGGTGGGACTGGGGCCAACGTCCTGACTTTC.

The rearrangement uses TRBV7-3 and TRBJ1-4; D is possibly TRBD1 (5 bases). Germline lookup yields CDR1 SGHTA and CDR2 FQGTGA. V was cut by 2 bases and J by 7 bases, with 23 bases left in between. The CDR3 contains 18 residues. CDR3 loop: CASSLSLAGLPVSEKLFF. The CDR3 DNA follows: TGTGCCAGCAGCTTATCATTGGCAGGGTTGCCGGTGAGTGAAAAACTGTTTTTT. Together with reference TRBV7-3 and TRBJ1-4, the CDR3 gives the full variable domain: GAGVSQTPSNKVTEKGKYVELRCDPISGHTALYWYRQSLGQGPEFLIYFQGTGAADDSGLPNDRFFAVRPEGSVSTLKIQRTERGDSAVYLCASSLSLAGLPVSEKLFFGSGTQLSVL.

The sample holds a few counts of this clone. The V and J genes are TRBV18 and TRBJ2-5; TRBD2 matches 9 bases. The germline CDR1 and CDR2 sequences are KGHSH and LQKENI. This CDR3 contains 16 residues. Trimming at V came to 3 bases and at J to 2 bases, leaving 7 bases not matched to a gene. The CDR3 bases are TGTGCCAGCTCACCGCCGAGCGGGAGGTTGCAAGAGACCCAGTACTTC. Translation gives CASSPPSGRLQETQYF.

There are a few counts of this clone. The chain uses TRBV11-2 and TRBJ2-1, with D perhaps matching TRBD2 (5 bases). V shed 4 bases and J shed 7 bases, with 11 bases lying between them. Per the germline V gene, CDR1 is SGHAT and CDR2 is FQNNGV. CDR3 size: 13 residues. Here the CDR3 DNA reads TGTGCCAGCAGCTCCCCTGAGGGAAATGAGCAGTTCTTC. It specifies CASSSPEGNEQFF.

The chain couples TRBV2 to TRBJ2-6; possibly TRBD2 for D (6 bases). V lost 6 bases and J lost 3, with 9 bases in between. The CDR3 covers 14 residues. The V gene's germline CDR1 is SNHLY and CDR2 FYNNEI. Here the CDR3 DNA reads TGTGCCAGCAGAGGGACTTATGGGGCCAACGTCCTGACTTTC. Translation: CASRGTYGANVLTF.

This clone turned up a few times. CDR3 bases: TGTGCCAGCAGCTCCAGGGTAAACAGGGACAACACCGGGGAGCTGTTTTTT. Its protein is CASSSRVNRDNTGELFF. This chain connects TRBV7-8 to TRBJ2-2, with D tentatively TRBD1 (6 bases). The germline V gene has CDR1 SGHVS and CDR2 FQNEAQ. With 4 bases removed from V and 2 bases from J, the gap between germline ends came to 17 bases. The CDR3 has 17 residues.

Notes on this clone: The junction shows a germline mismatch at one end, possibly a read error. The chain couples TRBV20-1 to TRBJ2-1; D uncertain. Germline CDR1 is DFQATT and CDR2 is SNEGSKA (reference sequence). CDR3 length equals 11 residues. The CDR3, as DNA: TGCAGCAGACCACACTACTATGAGCAGTTCTTC. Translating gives CSRPHYYEQFF.

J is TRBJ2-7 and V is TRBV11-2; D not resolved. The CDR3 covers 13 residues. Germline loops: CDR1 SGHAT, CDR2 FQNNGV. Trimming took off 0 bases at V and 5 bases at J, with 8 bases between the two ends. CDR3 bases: TGTGCCAGCAGCTTAGATCTTCGGGACGAGCAGTACTTC. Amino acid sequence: CASSLDLRDEQYF.

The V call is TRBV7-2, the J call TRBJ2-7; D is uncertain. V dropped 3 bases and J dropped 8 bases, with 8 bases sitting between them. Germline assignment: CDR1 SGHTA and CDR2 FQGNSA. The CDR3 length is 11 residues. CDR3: CASSFAVQQYF. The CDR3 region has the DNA TGTGCCAGCAGCTTCGCAGTACAGCAGTACTTC.

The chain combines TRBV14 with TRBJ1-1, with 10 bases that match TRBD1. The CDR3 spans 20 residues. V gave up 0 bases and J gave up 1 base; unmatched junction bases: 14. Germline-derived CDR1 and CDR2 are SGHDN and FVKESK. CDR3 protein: CASSQEGLPGQGYRNTEAFF. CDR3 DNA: TGTGCCAGCAGCCAAGAGGGCCTACCGGGACAGGGGTATCGGAACACTGAAGCTTTCTTT.